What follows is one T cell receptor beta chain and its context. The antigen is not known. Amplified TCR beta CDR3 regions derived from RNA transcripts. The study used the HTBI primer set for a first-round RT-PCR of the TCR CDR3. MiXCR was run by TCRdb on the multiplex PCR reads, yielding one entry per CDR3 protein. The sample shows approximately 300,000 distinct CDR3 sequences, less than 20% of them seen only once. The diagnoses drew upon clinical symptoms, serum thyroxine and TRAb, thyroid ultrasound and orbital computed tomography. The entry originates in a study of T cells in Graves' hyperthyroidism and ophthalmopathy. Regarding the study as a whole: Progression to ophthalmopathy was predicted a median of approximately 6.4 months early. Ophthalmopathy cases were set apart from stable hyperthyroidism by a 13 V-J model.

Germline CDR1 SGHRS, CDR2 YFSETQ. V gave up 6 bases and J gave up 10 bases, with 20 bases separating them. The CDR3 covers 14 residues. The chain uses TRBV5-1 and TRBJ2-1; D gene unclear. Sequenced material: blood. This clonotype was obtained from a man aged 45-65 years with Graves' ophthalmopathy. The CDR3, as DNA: TGCGCCAGCATCCCTGGGCCGGTGGAGAGGGAGCAGTTCTTC. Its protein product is CASIPGPVEREQFF.